This T cell receptor beta chain is from a study of control samples from healthy donors and cancer patients (dated by TCRdb to 2020 to 2022). Of note for this clone: The antigen it recognizes is unknown. There are no base qualities to consult, and no much larger clone falls within one base.

The library was built by means of the immunoSEQ multiplex PCR assay. TCRdb took this table from immuneACCESS and kept in-frame rearrangements with V and J called. Such tables lack part of the clones; where checked against another copy, unresolved V genes explain under half of the gap, and the rest is unexplained. For this sample there are around 30,000 clones; 65% to 90% appear just once. The top ten constitute less than 8% of the sample. CDR1 is given as SGDLS and CDR2 as YYNGEE, both from the germline V gene. The CDR3 measures 16 amino acids from cysteine to phenylalanine. Left in the record is the CDR3 DNA by itself, 48 bases read in frame from the first base. V drops 4 bases and J drops 2 bases, leaving 16 bases in between.

This clonotype was sampled from a woman aged 55-75 years with head and neck cancer. This receptor chain uses TRBV9 and TRBJ2-1; no D gene call is confident. Sequenced: PBMCs. The CDR3 corresponds to CASSPTATTTYNEQFF. The sequence in DNA is TGTGCCAGCAGCCCTACCGCTACTACGACCTACAATGAGCAGTTCTTC. The CDR3, completed at both ends by the reference TRBV9 and TRBJ2-1 genes, gives the full variable domain DSGVTQTPKHLITATGQRVTLRCSPRSGDLSVYWYQQSLDQGLQFLIQYYNGEERAKGNILERFSAQQFPDLHSELNLSSLELGDSALYFCASSPTATTTYNEQFFGPGTRLTVL.